Listed here are 16 T cell receptor beta chains from one sample, sequenced in a study of HIV-infected patients and healthy controls. cDNA was made from 500 ng RNA using alpha and beta constant primers. Using multiplexing indices, alpha and beta chain libraries were generated apart by chain-specific third strand synthesis. Using its own MiXCR run on the 5' RACE reads, TCRdb lists one record per CDR3 protein. The table shows roughly 13,000 distinct CDR3 sequences, with about 11% occurring only once. All unsorted peripheral T cells were captured because whole blood was used without fractionation. Sequenced material: blood. The receptors stem from an adult in good health.

This clonotype counts as medium-sized. This rearrangement joins TRBV3-1 to TRBJ2-3; maybe TRBD2 (6 bases). Per germline, CDR1 LGHDT and CDR2 YNNKEL (reference sequence). CDR3 length: 17 residues. Trimming took 1 base from V and 3 from J, leaving 17 bases between them. CDR3 nucleotide sequence: TGTGCCAGCAGCCAAGGCGGAAGGAGGGCTGCAACAGATACGCAGTATTTT. It specifies CASSQGGRRAATDTQYF.

The gene calls are TRBV7-2 and TRBJ2-1; TRBD2 is a possible D gene (5 bases). The CDR3 runs to 13 residues. Per the germline V gene, CDR1 is SGHTA and CDR2 is FQGNSA. With 1 base removed from V and 5 bases from J, the gap between germline ends came to 6 bases. The CDR3 coding sequence is TGTGCCAGCAGCTTAGGGAGGAACAATGAGCAGTTCTTC. Its translation: CASSLGRNNEQFF.

The CDR3 loop reads CASRGETQYF. For the CDR3, the DNA is TGTGCCAGCCGCGGGGAGACCCAGTACTTC. V usage is TRBV11-2 and J usage is TRBJ2-5, with D maybe TRBD2 (5 bases). Germline CDR1 reads SGHAT; CDR2 reads FQNNGV. The CDR3 has 10 amino acids. V lost 8 bases, J lost 5 bases, and 6 bases lay in between.

This clonotype was seen a few times. In DNA, the CDR3 is TGTGCCAGCAGTGAAGCGTCCGGGACCAACACAGATACGCAGTATTTT. It is translated as CASSEASGTNTDTQYF. The rearrangement links TRBV2 to TRBJ2-3; D may be TRBD1 or TRBD2 (5 bases each). V gave up 0 bases and J gave up 2 bases, with 12 bases separating them. The germline V gene encodes CDR1 SNHLY and CDR2 FYNNEI. CDR3 length: 16 amino acids.

V is TRBV4-2 and J is TRBJ2-5; 7 nucleotides match TRBD1. Germline V gene lookup returns CDR1 LGHNA and CDR2 YNFKEQ. The CDR3 is 16 residues long. V was clipped by 1 base and J by 2 bases; unmatched bases: 7. The CDR3 DNA follows: TGTGCCAGCAGCCAAGGCGGACAGGACAATCAAGAGACCCAGTACTTC. Translated: CASSQGGQDNQETQYF.

This clonotype was recorded a few times. V gene TRBV6-2 or TRBV6-3 combines with J gene TRBJ2-4, with 11 bases lining up with TRBD2. Germline assignment: CDR1 MNHEY and CDR2 SVGEGT. CDR3 size: 17 residues. V gave up 6 bases and J gave up 8 bases; unmatched junction bases: 15. In nucleotides, the CDR3 is TGTGCCAGCAGCCCTATAGCGGGAGGGACACGAGTTGACATTCAGTACTTC. The encoded protein is CASSPIAGGTRVDIQYF.

By share, this clonotype ranks as medium-sized. V gene TRBV21-1 combines with J gene TRBJ1-2. TRBV21-1 is given as a pseudogene. This CDR3 is 13 amino acids long. The CDR3 is CASSNSRNYGYTF. CDR3 nucleotide sequence: TGTGCCAGCAGCAATTCGAGGAACTATGGCTACACCTTC.

By share, this clonotype counts as medium-sized. The rearrangement uses TRBV24-1 and TRBJ2-1, with 13 nucleotides matching TRBD2. This CDR3 is 20 amino acids long. With 5 bases clipped from V and 0 bases from J, the junction kept 12 bases outside the gene matches. CDR1 KGHDR and CDR2 SFDVKD come from the germline V gene. This chain's CDR3 is CATSVFAGTSGVNSYNEQFF. The CDR3 nucleotides are TGTGCCACCAGTGTGTTTGCCGGGACTAGCGGGGTCAACTCCTACAATGAGCAGTTCTTC.

The genes are TRBV5-1 and TRBJ2-5; perhaps D is TRBD1 or TRBD2 (7 bases each). The V and J ends lost 0 bases and 7 bases respectively, with 22 bases between them. Germline V gene sequence: CDR1 SGHRS, CDR2 YFSETQ. This CDR3 contains 17 residues. CDR3 DNA sequence: TGCGCCAGCAGCTTGGACCCCAGTTTGCTCAGGGGGGGGACCCAGTACTTC. Translation gives CASSLDPSLLRGGTQYF.

This clonotype appeared many times. This rearrangement joins TRBV10-3 to TRBJ1-1; 8 nucleotides line up with TRBD1. The germline V gene encodes CDR1 ENHRY and CDR2 SYGVKD. V lost 6 bases and J lost 4; bases outside the gene matches: 10. CDR3 length equals 15 residues. CDR3 sequence reads: CAIRGSGGRGTEAFF. DNA of the CDR3: TGTGCCATCAGAGGATCAGGGGGCCGGGGCACTGAAGCTTTCTTT.

This chain uses TRBV30 with TRBJ2-3, with D perhaps matching TRBD2 (5 bases). The CDR3 runs to 14 residues. The germline CDR1 and CDR2 sequences are GTSNPN and SVGIG (reference sequence). V gave up 0 bases and J gave up 5 bases, with 12 bases separating them. Written as DNA, the CDR3 is TGTGCCTGGAGTGTACGGCTAGCAGGAGATACGCAGTATTTT. Its protein is CAWSVRLAGDTQYF. The whole variable domain, filled in from reference TRBV30 and TRBJ2-3, reads SQTIHQWPATLVQPVGSPLSLECTVEGTSNPNLYWYRQAAGRGLQLLFYSVGIGQISSEVPQNLSASRPQDRQFILSSKKLLLSDSGFYLCAWSVRLAGDTQYFGPGTRLTVL.

This clonotype has a handful of counts. CDR3 DNA sequence: TGTGCCAGCAATCCGGGACCTCTGAACACTGAAGCTTTCTTT. Its translation is CASNPGPLNTEAFF. This chain links TRBV12-3 or TRBV12-4 with TRBJ1-1, with a tentative D call TRBD1 (5 bases). The length of the CDR3 is 14 residues. V lost 7 bases to trimming and J lost 0 bases, with 12 bases between them.

The chain couples TRBV10-2 to TRBJ1-5; weak D call: TRBD1 (6 bases). The CDR3 runs 13 residues. Germline V lookup: CDR1 WSHSY, CDR2 SAAADI. V was pared by 7 bases and J by 4 bases, with 11 bases between. This CDR3 reads CASTDRNNQPQHF. DNA for the CDR3: TGCGCCAGCACGGACAGAAATAATCAGCCCCAGCATTTT.

Ten or more counts support this clonotype. J is TRBJ2-1 and V is TRBV29-1; 13 bases are a match to TRBD2. The CDR3 has 13 amino acids. Germline trimming cut 6 bases from V and 7 bases from J; bases unmatched to any gene: 3. Germline V gives CDR1 SQVTM, CDR2 ANQGSEA. This CDR3 reads CSVLAGGRNEQFF. DNA of the CDR3: TGCAGCGTACTAGCGGGAGGGCGGAATGAGCAGTTCTTC.

This clonotype came up many times. V and J are TRBV28 and TRBJ1-1, with D unclear. Between the trimmed V and J ends, which lost 3 bases and 1 base, there was a span of 9 bases. Germline CDR1 reads MDHEN; CDR2 reads SYDVKM. The CDR3 sequence is 14 residues long. The CDR3 DNA reads TGTGCCAGCAGTTTGGACCGTCCGAACACTGAAGCTTTCTTT. Its protein product is CASSLDRPNTEAFF.

In its sample, this clonotype is medium-sized. This sequence joins TRBV20-1 and TRBJ2-7, with 7 nucleotides matching TRBD2. The germline V gene has CDR1 DFQATT and CDR2 SNEGSKA (reference sequence). J gave up 0 bases and V 4 bases, and 9 bases lay outside the gene matches. The length of the CDR3 is 15 residues. In nucleotides, the CDR3 is TGCAGTGCTACCCCCTTGAGCGGGGCCTCCTACGAGCAGTACTTC. It is translated as CSATPLSGASYEQYF.